This T cell receptor (beta chain) is drawn from a study of blood T cell repertoires in COVID-19. Study at large: Researchers got acute and convalescent COVID-19 samples from the United States, Italy and Spain.

Assay used: immunoSEQ multiplex PCR; TCRdb lists only in-frame clones, some missing. The top ten hold about 3.5% of the sample, which has 150,000 to 200,000 clones, more than 75% seen once. This CDR3 has 15 amino acids. Germline CDR1 reads GTSNPN; CDR2 reads SVGIG (reference sequence). V was cut by 0 bases and J by 0 bases, with 11 bases left in between. What was sequenced was peripheral blood. The chain carries TRBV30 and TRBJ1-2, with a possible D match to TRBD1 (6 bases). This clonotype was obtained from a man between 65 and 85 years old with acute or convalescent COVID-19. The CDR3 here is CAWSVVGGANYGYTF. As DNA, the CDR3 is TGTGCCTGGAGTGTCGTAGGGGGGGCTAACTATGGCTACACCTTC.